This T cell receptor (beta chain) was recorded in a study of molecular identifiers for immune sequencing clone quantification. Overall study context: With replicates, the RNA of approximately 22,000 or 94,000 naive CD8 cells was split five ways and four were sequenced.

Germline V gives CDR1 SGHAT, CDR2 FQNNGV. The CDR3 has 12 residues. V lost 3 bases and J 3 bases, leaving 6 bases between the germline ends. This clonotype was seen repeatedly, ten times or more. TCRdb reprocessed the PCR reads via MiXCR and lists one record per CDR3 protein. The table shows 35,000 to 45,000 distinct CDR3 sequences, with around 20% occurring only once. This receptor was taken from a human donor in good health. Some libraries in this study had Jurkat cell RNA spiked in. V is TRBV11-2 and J is TRBJ2-7; no definite D call. The sample comprised naive CD8+ T cells from blood, with Jurkat cell RNA spiked in. The subset: FACS-sorted CD8+CD4-CCR7+CD45RA+ naive T cells. In DNA, the CDR3 is TGTGCCAGCAGCTTTGGTTTCTACGAGCAGTACTTC. Its protein is CASSFGFYEQYF.